This TCR beta chain came from a study of cytomegalovirus exposure and HLA in healthy donors. This clone was seen a single time. No antigen is known for it. The V gene lost 6 bases and the J gene lost 4 bases, with 30 bases spanning the gap. Germline CDR1 reads MNHEY; CDR2 reads SMNVEV (reference sequence). The CDR3 is 20 residues long. Broader study findings: A likely sequencing artifact accounted for one observed cluster of highly shared sequence variants. Later analysis demonstrated an association between a missense DCLRE1C variant and TCR beta V- and J-gene trimming.

The PCR ran on 60 Vbeta and 13 Jbeta primers. Method: immunoSEQ multiplex PCR; TCRdb's copy keeps in-frame clones and lacks some. Of hundreds of thousands of clones listed, roughly 89% were seen once; the top ten hold around 1%. This TCR was recovered from a woman in her late teens or twenties in good health and CMV-seronegative. The chain is built from TRBV27 and TRBJ2-2, with a tentative D call TRBD1 (5 bases). Sequenced: PBMCs. As DNA, the CDR3 is TGTGCCAGCAGCTCACGACCCCCTTTCTCACCCAGAAGGGGCACCGGGGAGCTGTTTTTT. Its translation: CASSSRPPFSPRRGTGELFF.